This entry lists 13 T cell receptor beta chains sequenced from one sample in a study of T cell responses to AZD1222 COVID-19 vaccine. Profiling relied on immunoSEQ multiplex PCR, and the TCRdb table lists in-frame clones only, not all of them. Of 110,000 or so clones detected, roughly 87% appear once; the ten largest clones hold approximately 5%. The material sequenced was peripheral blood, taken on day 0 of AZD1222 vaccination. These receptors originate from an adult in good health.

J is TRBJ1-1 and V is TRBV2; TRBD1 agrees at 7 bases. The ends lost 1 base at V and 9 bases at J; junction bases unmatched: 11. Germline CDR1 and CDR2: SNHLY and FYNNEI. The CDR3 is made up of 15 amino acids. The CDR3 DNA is TGTGCCAGCAGTGAAGACGGCGCACAGGGGAATCAAGCTTTCTTT. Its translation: CASSEDGAQGNQAFF.

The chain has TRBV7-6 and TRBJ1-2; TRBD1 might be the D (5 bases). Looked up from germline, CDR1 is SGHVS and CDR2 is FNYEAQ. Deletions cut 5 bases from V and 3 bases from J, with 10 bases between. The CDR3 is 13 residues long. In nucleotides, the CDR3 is TGTGCCAGCAGCCCAGGGCCCGACTATGGCTACACCTTC. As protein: CASSPGPDYGYTF.

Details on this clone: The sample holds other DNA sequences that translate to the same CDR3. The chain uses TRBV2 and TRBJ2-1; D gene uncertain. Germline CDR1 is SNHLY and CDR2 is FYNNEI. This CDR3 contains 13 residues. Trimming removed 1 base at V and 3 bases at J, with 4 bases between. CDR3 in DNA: TGTGCCAGCAGTGAAGTAAGCTACAATGAGCAGTTCTTC. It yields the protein CASSEVSYNEQFF. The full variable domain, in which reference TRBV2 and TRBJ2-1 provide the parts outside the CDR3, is EPEVTQTPSHQVTQMGQEVILRCVPISNHLYFYWYRQILGQKVEFLVSFYNNEISEKSEIFDDQFSVERPDGSNFTLKIRSTKLEDSAMYFCASSEVSYNEQFFGPGTRLTVL.

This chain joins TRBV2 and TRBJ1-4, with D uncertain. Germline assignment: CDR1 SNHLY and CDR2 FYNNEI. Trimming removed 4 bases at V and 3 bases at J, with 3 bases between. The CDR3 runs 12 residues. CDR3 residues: CASSGPNEKLFF. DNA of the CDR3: TGTGCCAGCAGTGGCCCTAATGAAAAACTGTTTTTT.

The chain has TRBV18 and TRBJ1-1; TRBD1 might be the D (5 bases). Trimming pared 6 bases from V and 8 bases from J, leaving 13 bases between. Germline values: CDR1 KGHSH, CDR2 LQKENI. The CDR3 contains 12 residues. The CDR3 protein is CASSLIQGEAFF. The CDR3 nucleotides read TGTGCCAGCTCGCTAATCCAGGGAGAAGCTTTCTTT.

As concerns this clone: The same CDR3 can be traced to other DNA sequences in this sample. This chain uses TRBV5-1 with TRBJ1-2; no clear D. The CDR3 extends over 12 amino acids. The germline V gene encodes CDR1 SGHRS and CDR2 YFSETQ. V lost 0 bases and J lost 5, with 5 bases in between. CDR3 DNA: TGCGCCAGCAGCTTGGAAGGTTATGGCTACACCTTC. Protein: CASSLEGYGYTF.

The CDR3 nucleotides read TGTGCCAGCAGCTCCCCGGGTTGGAACACTGAAGCTTTCTTT. Amino acids: CASSSPGWNTEAFF. The gene calls are TRBV28 and TRBJ1-1; D remains unclear. This CDR3 has 14 residues. Germline V gene sequence: CDR1 MDHEN, CDR2 SYDVKM. Trimming took off 6 bases at V and 1 base at J, with 12 bases between the two ends.

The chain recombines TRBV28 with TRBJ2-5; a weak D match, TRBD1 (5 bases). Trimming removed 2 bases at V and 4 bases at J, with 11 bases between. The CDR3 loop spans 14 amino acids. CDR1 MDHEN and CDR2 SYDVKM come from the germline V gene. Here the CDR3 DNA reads TGTGCCAGCAGTTTAAGGGGTTTCTTAGAGACCCAGTACTTC. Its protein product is CASSLRGFLETQYF. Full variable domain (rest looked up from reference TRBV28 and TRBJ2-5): DVKVTQSSRYLVKRTGEKVFLECVQDMDHENMFWYRQDPGLGLRLIYFSYDVKMKEKGDIPEGYSVSREKKERFSLILESASTNQTSMYLCASSLRGFLETQYFGPGTRLLVL.

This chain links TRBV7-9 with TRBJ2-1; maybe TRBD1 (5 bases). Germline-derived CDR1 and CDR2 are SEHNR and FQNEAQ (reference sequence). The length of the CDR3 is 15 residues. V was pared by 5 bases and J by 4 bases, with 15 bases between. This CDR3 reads CASSPPLGLYNEQFF. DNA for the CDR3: TGTGCCAGCAGCCCGCCGTTGGGGCTATACAATGAGCAGTTCTTC. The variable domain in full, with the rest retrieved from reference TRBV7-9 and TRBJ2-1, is DTGVSQNPRHKITKRGQNVTFRCDPISEHNRLYWYRQTLGQGPEFLTYFQNEAQLEKSRLLSDRFSAERPKGSFSTLEIQRTEQGDSAMYLCASSPPLGLYNEQFFGPGTRLTVL.

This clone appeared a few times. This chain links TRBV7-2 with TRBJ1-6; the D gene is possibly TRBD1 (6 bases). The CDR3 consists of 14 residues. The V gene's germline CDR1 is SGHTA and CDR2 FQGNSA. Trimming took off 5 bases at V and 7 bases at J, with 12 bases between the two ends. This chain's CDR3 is CASSPVGANSPLHF. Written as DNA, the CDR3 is TGTGCCAGCAGCCCCGTGGGGGCGAATTCACCCCTCCACTTT.

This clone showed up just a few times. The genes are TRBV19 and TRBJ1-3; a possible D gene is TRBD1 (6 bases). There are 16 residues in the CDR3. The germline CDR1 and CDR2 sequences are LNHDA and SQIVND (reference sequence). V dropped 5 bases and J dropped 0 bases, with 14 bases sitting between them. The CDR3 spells CASSARGGISGNTIYF. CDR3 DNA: TGTGCCAGTAGTGCAAGGGGGGGGATCTCTGGAAACACCATATATTTT.

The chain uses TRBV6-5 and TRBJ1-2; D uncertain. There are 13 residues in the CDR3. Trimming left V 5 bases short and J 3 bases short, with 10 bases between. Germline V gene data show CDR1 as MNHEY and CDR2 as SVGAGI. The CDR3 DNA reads TGTGCCAGCAGTCGGGTCTGGGACTATGGCTACACCTTC. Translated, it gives CASSRVWDYGYTF.

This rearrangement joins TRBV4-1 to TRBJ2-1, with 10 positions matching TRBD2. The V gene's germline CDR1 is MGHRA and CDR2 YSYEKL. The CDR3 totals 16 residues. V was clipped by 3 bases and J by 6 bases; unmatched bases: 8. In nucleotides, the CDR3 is TGCGCCAGCAGCCACCCGACTAGCGGGTCCCCCAATGAGCAGTTCTTC. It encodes CASSHPTSGSPNEQFF.